This T cell receptor (beta chain) comes out of a study of Ad26.COV2.S vaccination and SARS-CoV-2 variants. For the study at large: Intramuscular Ad26.COV2.S doses were given once or twice, 56 days apart. Whole-study findings and limits: Vaccine and placebo groups showed comparable non-spike TCR breadth. People given the vaccine had a wider spike-specific TCR breadth than placebo recipients did.

The treatment is: around 19 received Ad26.COV2.S at low or high dose, single or two shots; 5 received placebo; per-sample allocation not given. Vaccine and placebo recipients were sampled on day 63 after the first injection. An adult of 18-55 years in Boston served as donor. TCRdb's copy holds only in-frame clones and misses some; the assay was immunoSEQ multiplex PCR. The sample lists approximately 450,000 clones, 75% to 95% occurring once. As regards this clone: Its specificity is unknown.

CDR3 length: 13 amino acids. V lost 6 bases and J 5 bases, leaving 13 bases between the germline ends. Germline V CDR1 and CDR2: MRHNA, SNTAGT. The chain recombines TRBV6-4 with TRBJ2-5, with D perhaps TRBD1 (7 bases). The sequenced sample was peripheral blood, obtained in a trial of Ad26.COV2.S vaccine versus placebo. This sequence was found in a person aged 18-60 years who received the Ad26.COV2.S COVID-19 vaccine or a placebo. The CDR3 DNA sequence: TGTGCCAGCAGCGTGGCAGGGGGGGAGACCCAGTACTTC. This gives the protein CASSVAGGETQYF.